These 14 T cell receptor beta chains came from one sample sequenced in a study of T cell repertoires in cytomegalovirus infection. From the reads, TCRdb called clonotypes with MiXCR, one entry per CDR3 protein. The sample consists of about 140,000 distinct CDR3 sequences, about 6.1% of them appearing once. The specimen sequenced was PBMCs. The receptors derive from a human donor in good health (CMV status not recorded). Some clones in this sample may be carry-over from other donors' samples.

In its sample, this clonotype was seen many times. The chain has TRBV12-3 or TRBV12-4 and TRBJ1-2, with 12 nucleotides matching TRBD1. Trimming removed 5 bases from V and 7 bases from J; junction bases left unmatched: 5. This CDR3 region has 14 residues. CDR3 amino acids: CASSPGQGAGGYTF. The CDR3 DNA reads TGTGCCAGCAGTCCGGGACAGGGGGCCGGTGGCTACACCTTC.

CDR3 residues: CASSPRLGQEYF. The CDR3 region has the DNA TGTGCCAGCAGCCCTCGGCTGGGTCAAGAGTACTTC. V is TRBV7-2 and J is TRBJ2-7; D unclear. This CDR3 is 12 amino acids long. Germline loops: CDR1 SGHTA, CDR2 FQGNSA. V lost 5 bases to trimming and J lost 11 bases, with 16 bases between them.

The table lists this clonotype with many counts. The CDR3, as DNA: TGTGCCAGCAGCTTAGCGCTGTCTAGCGGGGGGCCGTCCCGCGGATACGAGCAGTACTTC. Translated, it gives CASSLALSSGGPSRGYEQYF. The V call is TRBV11-1, the J call TRBJ2-7; 11 bases are shared with TRBD2. From germline, CDR1 is SGHAT and CDR2 FQDESV (reference sequence). The V gene end was trimmed by 0 bases and the J gene end by 4 bases; junction bases not matched to a gene: 17. CDR3 length: 20 amino acids.

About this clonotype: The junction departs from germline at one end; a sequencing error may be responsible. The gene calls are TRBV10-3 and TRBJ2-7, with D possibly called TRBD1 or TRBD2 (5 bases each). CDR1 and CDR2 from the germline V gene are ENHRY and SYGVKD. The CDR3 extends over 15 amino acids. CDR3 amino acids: CAMSESTFGGGEQYF. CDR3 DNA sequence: TGTGCCATGAGTGAGTCGACGTTTGGGGGTGGGGAGCAGTACTTC.

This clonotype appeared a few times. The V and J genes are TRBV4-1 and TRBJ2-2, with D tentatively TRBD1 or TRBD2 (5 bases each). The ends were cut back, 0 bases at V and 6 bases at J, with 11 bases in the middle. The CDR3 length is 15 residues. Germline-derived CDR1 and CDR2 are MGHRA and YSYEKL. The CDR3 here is CASSQDSRGPGELFF. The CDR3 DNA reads TGCGCCAGCAGCCAAGATTCGAGGGGACCCGGGGAGCTGTTTTTT.

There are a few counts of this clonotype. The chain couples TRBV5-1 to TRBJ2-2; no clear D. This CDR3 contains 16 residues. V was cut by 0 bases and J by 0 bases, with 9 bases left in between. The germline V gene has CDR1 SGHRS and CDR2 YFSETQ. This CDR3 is CASSLAAASNTGELFF. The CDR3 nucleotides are TGCGCCAGCAGCTTGGCAGCAGCCTCGAACACCGGGGAGCTGTTTTTT.

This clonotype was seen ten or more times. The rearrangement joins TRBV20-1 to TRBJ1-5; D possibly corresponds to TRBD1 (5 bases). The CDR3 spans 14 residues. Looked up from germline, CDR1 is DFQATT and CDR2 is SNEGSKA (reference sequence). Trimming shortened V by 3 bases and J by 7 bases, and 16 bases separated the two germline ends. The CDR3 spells CSASWSGGGQPQHF. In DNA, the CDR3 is TGCAGTGCTAGTTGGTCGGGGGGAGGACAGCCCCAGCATTTT.

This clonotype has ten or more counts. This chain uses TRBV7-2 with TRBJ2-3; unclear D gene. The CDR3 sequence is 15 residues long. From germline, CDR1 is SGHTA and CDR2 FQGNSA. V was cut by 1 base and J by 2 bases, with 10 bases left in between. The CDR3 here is CASSLDPLDTDTQYF. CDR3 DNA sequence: TGTGCCAGCAGCTTAGACCCTCTGGACACAGATACGCAGTATTTT.

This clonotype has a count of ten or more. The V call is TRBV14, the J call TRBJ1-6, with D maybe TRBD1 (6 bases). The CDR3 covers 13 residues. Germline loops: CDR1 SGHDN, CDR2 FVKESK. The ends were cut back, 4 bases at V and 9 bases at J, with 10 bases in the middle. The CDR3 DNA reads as TGTGCCAGCAGCCTAACACAGGGTTCACCCCTCCACTTT. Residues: CASSLTQGSPLHF.

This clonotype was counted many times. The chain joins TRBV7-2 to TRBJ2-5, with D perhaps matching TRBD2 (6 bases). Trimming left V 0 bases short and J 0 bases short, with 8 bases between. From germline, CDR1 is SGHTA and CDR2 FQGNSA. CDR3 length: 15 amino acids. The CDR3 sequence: CASSLAAGYQETQYF. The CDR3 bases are TGTGCCAGCAGCTTAGCTGCGGGGTACCAAGAGACCCAGTACTTC.

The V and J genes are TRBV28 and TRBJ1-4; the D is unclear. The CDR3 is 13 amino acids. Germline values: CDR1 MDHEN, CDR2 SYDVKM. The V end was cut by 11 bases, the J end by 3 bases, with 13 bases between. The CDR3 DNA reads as TGTGCCGGGCAGGACGGAGCTAATGAAAAACTGTTTTTT. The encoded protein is CAGQDGANEKLFF.

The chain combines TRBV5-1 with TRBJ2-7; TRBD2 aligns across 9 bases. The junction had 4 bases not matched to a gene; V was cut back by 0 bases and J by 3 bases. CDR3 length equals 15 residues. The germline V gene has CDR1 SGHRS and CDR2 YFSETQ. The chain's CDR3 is CASSLDGTSIYEQYF. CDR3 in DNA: TGCGCCAGCAGCTTGGACGGGACTAGCATCTACGAGCAGTACTTC.

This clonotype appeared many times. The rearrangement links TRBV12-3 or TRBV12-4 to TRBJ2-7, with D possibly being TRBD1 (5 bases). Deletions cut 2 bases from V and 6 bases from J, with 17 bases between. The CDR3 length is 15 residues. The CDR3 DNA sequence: TGTGCCAGCAGTTTACGAGCAGGGTTAATAGGCGAGCAGTACTTC. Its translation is CASSLRAGLIGEQYF.

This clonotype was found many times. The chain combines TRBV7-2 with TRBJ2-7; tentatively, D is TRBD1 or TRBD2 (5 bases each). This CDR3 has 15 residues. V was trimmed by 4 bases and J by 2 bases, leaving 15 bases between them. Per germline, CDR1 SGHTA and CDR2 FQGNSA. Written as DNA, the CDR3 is TGTGCCAGCAGCTGGGACGCCCGTGGAACCTACGAGCAGTACTTC. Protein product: CASSWDARGTYEQYF.